These T cell receptor beta chains were read from a single sample in a study of blood T cell repertoires in COVID-19. The table came from immunoSEQ multiplex PCR; TCRdb's copy has only in-frame clones and leaves some out. Among 270,000 or so clones listed, 80% to 85% were seen once. Sequencing was carried out using PBMCs or T cells enriched from blood (not recorded which). These TCRs come from a man aged 50-60 years who had recovered from COVID-19. Each CDR3 is given with its conserved first and last residue. D genes are given only for firm matches. Rows give clone size only sometimes, using once, few, many, or a class for an expanded clone.

v_call	j_call	d_call	clone_size	cdr3_aa	cdr3_nt
TRBV3-1/TRBV3-2	TRBJ2-2	TRBD2	.	CASSQGLAGGDTGELFF	TGTGCCAGCAGCCAGGGGCTAGCGGGGGGCGACACCGGGGAGCTGTTTTTT
TRBV28	TRBJ1-2	TRBD1	.	CASSFPFGAGGGYGYTF	TGTGCCAGCAGTTTCCCATTTGGGGCAGGGGGTGGCTATGGCTACACCTTC
TRBV3-1/TRBV3-2	TRBJ2-1	TRBD2	once	CASSQVLGLAGNNEQFF	TGTGCCAGCAGCCAAGTTCTGGGACTAGCGGGAAACAATGAGCAGTTCTTC
TRBV3-1/TRBV3-2	TRBJ2-3	TRBD2	.	CASSLTSGSTDTQYF	TGTGCCAGCAGCCTAACTAGCGGATCCACAGATACGCAGTATTTT
TRBV18	TRBJ1-5	TRBD1	.	CASSPTGTGGQPQHF	TGTGCCAGCTCACCGACCGGGACAGGAGGTCAGCCCCAGCATTTT
TRBV15	TRBJ2-7	.	.	CATSRAGALGTYEQYF	TGTGCCACCAGCAGAGCTGGGGCTCTGGGGACCTACGAGCAGTACTTC
TRBV19	TRBJ2-7	TRBD1	.	CASSDRATGRNYEQYF	TGTGCCAGTAGTGATCGGGCGACAGGGCGAAATTACGAGCAGTACTTC
TRBV4-1	TRBJ2-3	.	once	CASSLGLSSTDTQYF	TGCGCCAGCAGCCTGGGACTTTCTAGCACAGATACGCAGTATTTT
TRBV6-5	TRBJ2-3	TRBD1	.	CASSYQGTGVTDTQYF	TGTGCCAGCAGTTACCAGGGGACAGGGGTCACAGATACGCAGTATTTT
TRBV27	TRBJ1-4	.	once	CASRPGSANEKLFF	TGTGCCAGCAGGCCCGGGAGTGCTAATGAAAAACTGTTTTTT
TRBV11-2	TRBJ2-7	.	.	CASSFFEGRRYF	TGTGCCAGCAGCTTCTTTGAGGGAAGAAGGTACTTC
TRBV6-2/TRBV6-3	TRBJ2-7	TRBD2	.	CASSYESLAVEQYF	TGTGCCAGCAGTTACGAGAGTCTAGCGGTTGAGCAGTACTTC
TRBV5-1	TRBJ1-2	TRBD1	.	CASSPTGEFGYTF	TGCGCCAGCAGCCCAACAGGGGAATTCGGCTACACCTTC
TRBV10-3	TRBJ2-7	TRBD2	.	CAILREKGEQYF	TGTGCCATCCTGCGGGAGAAGGGGGAGCAGTACTTC
TRBV10-3	TRBJ1-5	.	once	CAISESSGSGQPQHF	TGTGCCATCAGTGAGTCATCAGGGAGCGGGCAGCCCCAGCATTTT
TRBV30	TRBJ1-3	.	.	CAWSVQTSGNTIYF	TGTGCCTGGAGTGTACAAACCTCTGGAAACACCATATATTTT
TRBV6-5	TRBJ1-2	.	.	CASSYDPGLYGYTF	TGTGCCAGCAGTTACGATCCAGGACTCTATGGCTACACCTTC